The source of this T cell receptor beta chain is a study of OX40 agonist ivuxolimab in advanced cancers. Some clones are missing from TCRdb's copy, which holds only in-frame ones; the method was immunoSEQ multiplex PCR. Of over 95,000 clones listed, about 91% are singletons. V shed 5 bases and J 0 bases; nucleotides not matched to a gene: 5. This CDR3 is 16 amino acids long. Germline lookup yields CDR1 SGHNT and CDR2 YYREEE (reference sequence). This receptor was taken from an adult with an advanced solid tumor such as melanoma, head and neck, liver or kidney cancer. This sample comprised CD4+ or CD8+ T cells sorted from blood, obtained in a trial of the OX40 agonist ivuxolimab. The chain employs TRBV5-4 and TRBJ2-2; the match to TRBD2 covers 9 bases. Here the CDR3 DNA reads TGTGCCAGCAGGCCTGCTAGCGGGACGAACACCGGGGAGCTGTTTTTT. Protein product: CASRPASGTNTGELFF.